One and the same sample provided the 18 T cell receptor beta chains below, sequenced in a study of T-cell reconstitution after alpha-beta-depleted transplantation in children. The TCRbeta library incorporated unique molecular identifiers. One entry per CDR3 protein, called by TCRdb with MiXCR from the PCR reads. The table shows 500,000 or so distinct CDR3 sequences, with 32% occurring only once. The sequenced sample was PBMCs from the stem cell graft donor, obtained from the stem cell graft. These receptors were collected from a human donor who donated a stem cell graft to a child with aplastic anemia.

This sequence joins TRBV5-8 and TRBJ2-3, with 8 bases lining up with TRBD2. CDR1 SGHTS and CDR2 YDEGEE come from the germline V gene. The CDR3 length is 17 residues. With V trimmed by 3 bases and J by 0 bases, 9 bases remained unmatched. The DNA for the CDR3 is TGTGCCAGCAGCTCTTATGGGGGACTAGAAAGCACAGATACGCAGTATTTT. Its protein product is CASSSYGGLESTDTQYF.

The rearrangement uses TRBV30 and TRBJ1-5; D ambiguous. Germline V gene sequence: CDR1 GTSNPN, CDR2 SVGIG (reference sequence). CDR3 length: 15 residues. V was cut by 1 base and J by 1 base, with 11 bases left in between. The DNA of the CDR3 is TGTGCCTGGAGTGCGCGCTTTGGGAGCAATCAGCCCCAGCATTTT. This sequence encodes CAWSARFGSNQPQHF.

Here the CDR3 reads CASSSTGGVADEQFF. The CDR3 coding sequence is TGCGCCAGCAGCTCAACAGGGGGAGTAGCCGATGAGCAGTTCTTC. This chain joins TRBV5-1 and TRBJ2-1, with TRBD1 matching over 8 bases. Germline trimming cut 3 bases from V and 8 bases from J; bases unmatched to any gene: 10. The CDR3 length is 15 residues. Germline loops: CDR1 SGHRS, CDR2 YFSETQ.

This clonotype was observed a few times. This sequence joins TRBV4-2 and TRBJ1-1; D unclear. Trimming shortened V by 1 base and J by 0 bases, and 9 bases separated the two germline ends. The germline gives CDR1 LGHNA, CDR2 YNFKEQ. CDR3 size: 15 residues. The CDR3 is CASSQVGGLNTEAFF. Written as DNA, the CDR3 is TGTGCCAGCAGCCAAGTAGGAGGACTGAACACTGAAGCTTTCTTT.

The chain couples TRBV5-1 to TRBJ2-3; maybe TRBD1 (5 bases). CDR1 and CDR2 from the germline V gene are SGHRS and YFSETQ. This CDR3 is 15 amino acids long. V gave up 4 bases and J gave up 1 base, with 13 bases separating them. The CDR3 here is CASSLQGGRTDTQYF. For the CDR3, the DNA is TGCGCCAGCAGCCTCCAGGGTGGCCGCACAGATACGCAGTATTTT. Looking up the rest from reference TRBV5-1 and TRBJ2-3 gives the full variable domain: KAGVTQTPRYLIKTRGQQVTLSCSPISGHRSVSWYQQTPGQGLQFLFEYFSETQRNKGNFPGRFSGRQFSNSRSEMNVSTLELGDSALYLCASSLQGGRTDTQYFGPGTRLTVL.

This clonotype has just a few counts. The chain links TRBV25-1 to TRBJ1-1, with no clear D. V was pared by 2 bases and J by 10 bases, with 11 bases between. Per the germline V gene, CDR1 is MGHDK and CDR2 is SYGVNS. CDR3 length: 12 amino acids. CDR3 nucleotide sequence: TGTGCCAGCAGTGAAAATAGTTTAGGAGCTTTCTTT. Amino acids: CASSENSLGAFF.

The chain joins TRBV20-1 to TRBJ1-5; 7 bases are a match to TRBD1. V trimming: 6 bases; J trimming: 4 bases; junction bases outside the gene matches: 3. The CDR3 contains 12 residues. CDR1 is DFQATT and CDR2 is SNEGSKA in the germline V gene (reference sequence). The CDR3: CSAETGNQPQHF. The CDR3 DNA reads TGCAGTGCAGAGACAGGGAATCAGCCCCAGCATTTT.

This clonotype was detected only a few times. This chain links TRBV24-1 with TRBJ1-1; tentative D call: TRBD1 (5 bases). CDR1 is KGHDR and CDR2 is SFDVKD in the germline V gene. Trimming left V 5 bases short and J 0 bases short, with 6 bases between. CDR3 size: 13 residues. CDR3 protein: CATSAGLNTEAFF. The CDR3 region has the DNA TGTGCCACCAGTGCAGGGTTGAACACTGAAGCTTTCTTT.

The genes are TRBV20-1 and TRBJ2-7; D is ambiguous. V dropped 1 base and J dropped 1 base, with 11 bases sitting between them. The CDR3 is 14 residues long. Germline V gene sequence: CDR1 DFQATT, CDR2 SNEGSKA (reference sequence). The CDR3 DNA reads as TGCAGTGCTAGAGTAGCACTGCCATCCTACGAGCAGTACTTC. Amino acid sequence: CSARVALPSYEQYF.

The chain joins TRBV6-5 to TRBJ1-2; 7 bases are a match to TRBD1. The CDR3 has 16 amino acids. With V trimmed by 2 bases and J by 7 bases, 13 bases remained unmatched. Per germline, CDR1 MNHEY and CDR2 SVGAGI. CDR3 residues: CASSYTHLGTVPGYTF. In nucleotides, the CDR3 is TGTGCCAGCAGTTACACTCATCTTGGGACAGTACCTGGCTACACCTTC.

This chain joins TRBV29-1 and TRBJ1-5; the D gene is possibly TRBD1 (5 bases). The CDR3 totals 12 residues. Germline V gene data show CDR1 as SQVTM and CDR2 as ANQGSEA. V lost 5 bases and J lost 3, with 8 bases in between. The CDR3 is CSVSGTNQPQHF. The CDR3 DNA sequence: TGCAGCGTTTCAGGGACCAATCAGCCCCAGCATTTT.

V is TRBV5-1 and J is TRBJ1-1; maybe TRBD1 (5 bases). The CDR3 spans 14 residues. Per the germline V gene, CDR1 is SGHRS and CDR2 is YFSETQ. The ends were cut back, 0 bases at V and 2 bases at J, with 8 bases in the middle. CDR3 DNA: TGCGCCAGCAGCTTGGACAGGATTAACACTGAAGCTTTCTTT. Amino acid sequence: CASSLDRINTEAFF. The complete variable domain, with remaining parts taken from reference TRBV5-1 and TRBJ1-1, reads KAGVTQTPRYLIKTRGQQVTLSCSPISGHRSVSWYQQTPGQGLQFLFEYFSETQRNKGNFPGRFSGRQFSNSRSEMNVSTLELGDSALYLCASSLDRINTEAFFGQGTRLTVV.

This chain links TRBV5-1 with TRBJ2-7, with a possible D match to TRBD1 (6 bases). CDR1 is SGHRS and CDR2 is YFSETQ in the germline V gene. The V end lost 5 bases, the J end lost 3 bases, and 15 bases lay between the germline ends. The CDR3 is made up of 14 amino acids. Here the CDR3 reads CASSTGTFGYEQYF. Here the CDR3 DNA reads TGCGCCAGCAGTACAGGGACGTTCGGCTACGAGCAGTACTTC.

In its sample, this clonotype was seen a few times. The J gene is TRBJ1-1, the V gene TRBV14; a weak D match, TRBD1 (6 bases). V dropped 2 bases and J dropped 10 bases, with 20 bases sitting between them. The germline gives CDR1 SGHDN, CDR2 FVKESK. This CDR3 comprises 15 residues. Here the CDR3 reads CASSQSAGVPRVAFF. CDR3 nucleotide sequence: TGTGCCAGCAGCCAATCCGCAGGGGTCCCGAGGGTAGCTTTCTTT.

A few counts support this clonotype. The gene calls are TRBV20-1 and TRBJ2-1; D gene unclear. CDR1 and CDR2 (germline): DFQATT, SNEGSKA (reference sequence). There are 12 residues in the CDR3. Trimming cost V 4 bases and J 3 bases, with 7 bases left between them. The CDR3 loop reads CSAKANYNEQFF. The CDR3 nucleotides read TGCAGTGCTAAAGCGAACTACAATGAGCAGTTCTTC.

This clonotype has just a few counts. The chain joins TRBV5-1 to TRBJ1-1, with 8 nucleotides matching TRBD1. This CDR3 spans 15 amino acids. After removal of 5 bases from V and 4 bases from J, the junction contained 10 bases not matched to a gene. Germline V gene lookup returns CDR1 SGHRS and CDR2 YFSETQ. CDR3 DNA sequence: TGCGCCAGCAGACCTGGCGGACAGGGATCCACTGAAGCTTTCTTT. Residues: CASRPGGQGSTEAFF.

The chain combines TRBV6-2 or TRBV6-3 with TRBJ1-5; 9 bases map to TRBD1. The CDR3 covers 14 residues. V lost 2 bases, J lost 7 bases, and 3 bases stayed unmatched. Germline lookup yields CDR1 MNHEY and CDR2 SVGEGT. The CDR3 here is CASSYTGGQQPQHF. As DNA, the CDR3 is TGTGCCAGCAGTTACACAGGGGGCCAGCAGCCCCAGCATTTT.

In its sample, this clonotype was seen a few times. V is TRBV4-3 and J is TRBJ2-7; D tentatively reads TRBD1 or TRBD2 (5 bases each). This CDR3 comprises 14 residues. CDR1 is LGHNA and CDR2 is YSLEER in the germline V gene. Trimming left V 5 bases short and J 6 bases short, with 17 bases between. The CDR3 sequence: CASSSSTVGAEQYF. The CDR3 DNA follows: TGCGCCAGCAGCTCGTCTACAGTCGGGGCCGAGCAGTACTTC.